This T cell receptor beta chain originates from a study of blood T cell repertoires in COVID-19. TCRdb keeps only in-frame clones here, not all; method: immunoSEQ multiplex PCR. The table shows over 150,000 clones, with approximately 83% occurring only once. Germline V gene lookup returns CDR1 SQVTM and CDR2 ANQGSEA. The CDR3 totals 14 residues. V trimming: 4 bases; J trimming: 1 base; junction bases outside the gene matches: 6. Participant ages covered 18 to 89 years across around 25 US areas. Allocation to cohorts depended on clinical history reported by the participants. This chain connects TRBV29-1 to TRBJ1-1; TRBD1 matches at 7 bases. Sequenced material: PBMCs or T cells enriched from blood (not recorded which). The TCR was taken from a man aged 35 to 55 who had recovered from COVID-19. CDR3 nucleotides: TGCAGCGTTGGGAGGGGGCTAGGGAACACTGAAGCTTTCTTT. As protein: CSVGRGLGNTEAFF. Combining the CDR3 with reference TRBV29-1 and TRBJ1-1 gives the whole variable domain SAVISQKPSRDICQRGTSLTIQCQVDSQVTMMFWYRQQPGQSLTLIATANQGSEATYESGFVIDKFPISRPNLTFSTLTVSNMSPEDSSIYLCSVGRGLGNTEAFFGQGTRLTVV.